This T cell receptor beta chain was recovered during a study of Ad26.COV2.S vaccination and SARS-CoV-2 variants. Study-level background: This donor came from the COV1001 trial of Ad26.COV2.S.

The CDR3 sequence is 12 residues long. The germline CDR1 and CDR2 sequences are SGDLS and YYNGEE. Between the trimmed V and J ends, which lost 7 bases and 6 bases, there was a span of 11 bases. Treatment defined: 15 to 20 received Ad26.COV2.S at low or high dose, single or two shots; roughly 5 received placebo; per-sample allocation not given. Each sample was drawn 63 days after the first injection (of vaccine or placebo). TCRdb keeps only in-frame clones here, not all; method: immunoSEQ multiplex PCR. In the table there are hundreds of thousands of clones, roughly 84% of which are singletons. The source is a person aged 18-60 years who received the Ad26.COV2.S COVID-19 vaccine or a placebo. The sequenced sample was peripheral blood, obtained in a trial of Ad26.COV2.S vaccine versus placebo. The rearrangement joins TRBV9 to TRBJ1-5; tentatively, D is TRBD1 (5 bases). CDR3: CASSGGSQPQHF. In nucleotides, the CDR3 is TGTGCCAGCTCGGGGGGATCTCAGCCCCAGCATTTT.